This T cell receptor beta chain derives from a study of blood T cells in healthy people across ages (dated by TCRdb to between 2015 and 2017). For context, the study as a whole: In model experiments, template switching captured roughly one uniquely barcoded TCR beta cDNA molecule for every two T cells. To avoid experimental bias, donors of different ages were spread randomly across the sequencing lanes. The study measured age-related changes in TCR beta repertoire diversity using deep sequencing normalized with unique cDNA molecular identifiers. Two additional independent replicas of 1 million unique cDNA reads from the same blood draw were analyzed for two donors (one aged 18 to 30 and one aged 80 or older). Donors were grouped into four age groups: young (average approximately 15 years), middle-aged (over 35), aged (about 60) and long-lived (less than 85).

From cysteine to phenylalanine, the CDR3 is 16 amino acids long. The only DNA kept is the CDR3, 48 bases in frame from the first base. Trimming takes 4 bases from V and 2 bases from J, and the germline ends sit 18 bases apart. Reading the germline V gene gives CDR1 MNHEY and CDR2 SVGEGT. The 35 to 40 donors, aged 6 to 90 years, were systemically healthy Caucasian individuals from Russia. Each donor gave 8 to 10 milliliters of peripheral blood, drawn into EDTA-treated Vacutainer tubes. PBMCs were isolated by Ficoll-Paque density-gradient centrifugation, with at least 7 million obtained per sample. Trizol reagent was used to extract total RNA from PBMCs, with at least 6 micrograms per sample. The percentages of naive CD45RAhigh/CD27high T cells were determined by flow cytometry on a PBMC aliquot from every donor. The study at large found these results: Because profiling used bulk unsorted PBMCs, naive and antigen-experienced compartments could not be compared conclusively. Compared with the aged group, the long-lived group had more naive CD4+ T cells, fewer expanded clones and increased TCR diversity, a pattern suggesting age selection. Total diversity estimates from one million sequenced T cells were considered lower bounds and underestimates. A strong correlation was found between observed TCR beta diversity and the percentage of naive T cells measured by flow cytometry. Because donor CMV infection status was unknown, age-related changes in expanded clonotypes were potentially confounded. Observed TCR beta diversity per million T cells fell roughly linearly with age, and a significant reduction was already apparent by age roughly 40.

Turning to this clonotype: Its cognate antigen has yet to be identified. No quality values exist for individual bases; no much larger clone is one base distant.

The receptor library was made with 5' RACE. Sequencing was performed on an Illumina HiSeq 2500. The second PCR ran for about 6 to 11 cycles and used a J-beta primer mix along with a sample-barcoded 5' primer. A template-switch 5' adaptor carrying 12 random nucleotides introduced a unique molecular identifier onto each TCR beta cDNA molecule. Each sample yielded at least 2.5 million CDR3-containing paired-end reads. First-strand cDNA synthesis was performed from all RNA using the Mint cDNA synthesis kit, with priming by a TRBC-specific oligonucleotide. Following uracil-DNA glycosylase treatment, all cDNA underwent a first 18-cycle PCR with the universal primers M1SS and BC2_uni_R. On the study's bioinformatics: For normalization, 1 million high-quality reads were randomly selected from each sample, with every read carrying a distinct molecular identifier. Instead of being binned into consensus sequences, reads with shared molecular identifiers were discarded. MiTCR, run with a Q25 quality threshold and the strictest error-elimination algorithm, handled CDR3 identification, clonotype clustering and error correction. A nonparametric unseen species model with Euler transformation was used to estimate a lower bound on total TCR beta diversity. The public sequencing data were trimmed at Q25 with fastp and processed into clonotypes with MiXCR by TCRdb, which kept only in-frame beta chains. One record per CDR3 amino acid sequence lists the most common genes and DNA. TCRdb's processing, not the study's, gives the V and J calls here. This sample is represented by roughly 1.6 million distinct CDR3 sequences; 30% to 40% of them were singletons. The ten largest clones capture roughly 10% of the sample.

Here the chain combines TRBV6-2 or TRBV6-3 and TRBJ2-7; 5 matching bases give a weak D call of TRBD2. What was sequenced was blood. The origin of this receptor is a woman between 25 and 40 years old in good health. The bases are TGTGCCAGCAGTTCCCGACCGGACTTCTCTCCCTACGAGCAGTACTTC. This translates into CASSSRPDFSPYEQYF.